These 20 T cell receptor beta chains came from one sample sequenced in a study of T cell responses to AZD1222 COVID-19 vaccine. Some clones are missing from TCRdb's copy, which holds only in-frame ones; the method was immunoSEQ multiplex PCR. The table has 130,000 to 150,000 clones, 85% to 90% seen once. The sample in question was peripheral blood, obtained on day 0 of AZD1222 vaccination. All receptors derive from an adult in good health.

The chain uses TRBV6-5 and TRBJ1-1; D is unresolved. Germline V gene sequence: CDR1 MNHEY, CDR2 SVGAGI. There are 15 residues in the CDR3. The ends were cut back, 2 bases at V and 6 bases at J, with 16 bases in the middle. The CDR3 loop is CASSYGRGGMAEAFF. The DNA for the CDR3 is TGTGCCAGCAGTTACGGGCGGGGAGGAATGGCTGAAGCTTTCTTT.

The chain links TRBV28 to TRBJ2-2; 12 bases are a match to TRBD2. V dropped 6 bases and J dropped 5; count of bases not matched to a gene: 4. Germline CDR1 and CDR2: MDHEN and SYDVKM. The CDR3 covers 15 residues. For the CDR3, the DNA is TGTGCCAGCAGCCTAGCGGGAGGGAGTACCGGGGAGCTGTTTTTT. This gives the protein CASSLAGGSTGELFF.

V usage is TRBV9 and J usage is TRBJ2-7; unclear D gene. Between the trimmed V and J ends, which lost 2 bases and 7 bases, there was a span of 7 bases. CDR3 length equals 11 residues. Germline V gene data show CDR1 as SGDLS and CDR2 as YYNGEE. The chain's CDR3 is CASSVTEEQYF. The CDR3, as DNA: TGTGCCAGCAGCGTCACAGAAGAGCAGTACTTC.

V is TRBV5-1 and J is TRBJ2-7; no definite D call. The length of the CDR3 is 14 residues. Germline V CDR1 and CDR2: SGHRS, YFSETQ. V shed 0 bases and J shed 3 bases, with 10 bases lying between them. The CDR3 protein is CASSLDPARYEQYF. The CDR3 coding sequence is TGCGCCAGCAGCTTGGATCCAGCCCGCTACGAGCAGTACTTC.

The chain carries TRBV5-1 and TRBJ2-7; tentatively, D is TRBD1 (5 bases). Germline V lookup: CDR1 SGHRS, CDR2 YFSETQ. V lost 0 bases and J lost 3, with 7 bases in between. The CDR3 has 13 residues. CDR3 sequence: CASSLGGLYEQYF. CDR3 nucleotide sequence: TGCGCCAGCAGCTTGGGGGGCCTCTACGAGCAGTACTTC.

CDR3 DNA: TGTGCCAGCAGTGAAGTGGCTAGCGGGAGCAATGAGCAGTTCTTC. Translated: CASSEVASGSNEQFF. This sequence joins TRBV6-4 and TRBJ2-1; TRBD2 matches 10 bases. CDR3 length: 15 residues. Germline trimming cut 3 bases from V and 6 bases from J; bases unmatched to any gene: 5. In germline, CDR1 is MRHNA, CDR2 SNTAGT.

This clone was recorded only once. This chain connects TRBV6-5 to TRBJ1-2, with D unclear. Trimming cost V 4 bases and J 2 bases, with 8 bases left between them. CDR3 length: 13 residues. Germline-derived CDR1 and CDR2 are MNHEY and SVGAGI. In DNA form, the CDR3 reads TGTGCCAGCAGTTCCAACCGGAACTATGGCTACACCTTC. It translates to CASSSNRNYGYTF.

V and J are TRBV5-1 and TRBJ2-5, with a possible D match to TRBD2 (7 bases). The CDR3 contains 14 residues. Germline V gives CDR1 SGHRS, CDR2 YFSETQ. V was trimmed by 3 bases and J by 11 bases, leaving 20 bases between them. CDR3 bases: TGCGCCAGCAGCTACCCGGAACAGGAGGGGGGGCAGTACTTC. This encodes CASSYPEQEGGQYF.

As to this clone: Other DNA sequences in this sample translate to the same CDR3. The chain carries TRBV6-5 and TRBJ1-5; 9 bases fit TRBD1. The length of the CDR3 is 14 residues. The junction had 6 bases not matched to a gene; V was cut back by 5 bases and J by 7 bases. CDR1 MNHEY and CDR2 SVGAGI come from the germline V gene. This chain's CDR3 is CASSPDRGGQPQHF. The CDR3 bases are TGTGCCAGCAGTCCGGACAGGGGAGGGCAGCCCCAGCATTTT.

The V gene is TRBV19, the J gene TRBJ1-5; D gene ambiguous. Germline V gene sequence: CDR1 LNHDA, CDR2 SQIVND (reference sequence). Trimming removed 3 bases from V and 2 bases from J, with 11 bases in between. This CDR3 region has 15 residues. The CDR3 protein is CASSISSHGNQPQHF. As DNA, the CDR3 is TGTGCCAGTAGTATCTCCTCACATGGCAATCAGCCCCAGCATTTT. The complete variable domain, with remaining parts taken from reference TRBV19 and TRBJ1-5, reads DGGITQSPKYLFRKEGQNVTLSCEQNLNHDAMYWYRQDPGQGLRLIYYSQIVNDFQKGDIAEGYSVSREKKESFPLTVTSAQKNPTAFYLCASSISSHGNQPQHFGDGTRLSIL.

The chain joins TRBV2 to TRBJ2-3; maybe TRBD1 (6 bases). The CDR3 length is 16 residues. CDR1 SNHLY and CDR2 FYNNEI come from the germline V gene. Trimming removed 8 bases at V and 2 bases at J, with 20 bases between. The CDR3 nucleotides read TGTGCCAGCGGACGACCGGGACAAAAAGTCACAGATACGCAGTATTTT. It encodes CASGRPGQKVTDTQYF.

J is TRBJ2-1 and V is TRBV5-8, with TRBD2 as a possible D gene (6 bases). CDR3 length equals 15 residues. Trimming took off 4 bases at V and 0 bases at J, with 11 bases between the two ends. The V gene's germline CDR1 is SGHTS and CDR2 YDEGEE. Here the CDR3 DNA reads TGTGCCAGCAGCCCCAGGGAGGACTCCTACAATGAGCAGTTCTTC. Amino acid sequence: CASSPREDSYNEQFF.

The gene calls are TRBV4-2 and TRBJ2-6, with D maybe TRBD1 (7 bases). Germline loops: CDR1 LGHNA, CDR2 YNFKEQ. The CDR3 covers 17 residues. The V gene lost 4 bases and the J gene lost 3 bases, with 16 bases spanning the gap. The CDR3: CASSRGDSHYGANVLTF. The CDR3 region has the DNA TGTGCCAGCAGCCGGGGGGACAGCCACTATGGGGCCAACGTCCTGACTTTC.

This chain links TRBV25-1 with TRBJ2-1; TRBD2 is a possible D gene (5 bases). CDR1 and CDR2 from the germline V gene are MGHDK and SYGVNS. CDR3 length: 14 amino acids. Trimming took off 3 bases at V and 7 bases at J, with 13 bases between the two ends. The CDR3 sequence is CASSERAYGNEQFF. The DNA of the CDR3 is TGTGCCAGCAGTGAGAGGGCCTATGGAAATGAGCAGTTCTTC. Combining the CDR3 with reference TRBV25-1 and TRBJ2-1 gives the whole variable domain EADIYQTPRYLVIGTGKKITLECSQTMGHDKMYWYQQDPGMELHLIHYSYGVNSTEKGDLSSESTVSRIRTEHFPLTLESARPSHTSQYLCASSERAYGNEQFFGPGTRLTVL.

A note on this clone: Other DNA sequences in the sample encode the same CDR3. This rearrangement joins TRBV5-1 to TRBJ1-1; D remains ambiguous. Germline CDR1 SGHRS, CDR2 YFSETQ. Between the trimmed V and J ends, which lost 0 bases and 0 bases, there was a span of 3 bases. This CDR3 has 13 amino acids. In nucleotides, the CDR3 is TGCGCCAGCAGCTTGGCAGTGAACACTGAAGCTTTCTTT. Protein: CASSLAVNTEAFF. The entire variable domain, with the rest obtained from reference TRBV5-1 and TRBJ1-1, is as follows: KAGVTQTPRYLIKTRGQQVTLSCSPISGHRSVSWYQQTPGQGLQFLFEYFSETQRNKGNFPGRFSGRQFSNSRSEMNVSTLELGDSALYLCASSLAVNTEAFFGQGTRLTVV.

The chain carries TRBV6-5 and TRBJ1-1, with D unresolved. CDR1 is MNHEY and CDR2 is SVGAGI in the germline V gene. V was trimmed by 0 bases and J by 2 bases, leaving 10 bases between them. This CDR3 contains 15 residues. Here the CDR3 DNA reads TGTGCCAGCAGTTACTCGCAGGCGGTTAACACTGAAGCTTTCTTT. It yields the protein CASSYSQAVNTEAFF.

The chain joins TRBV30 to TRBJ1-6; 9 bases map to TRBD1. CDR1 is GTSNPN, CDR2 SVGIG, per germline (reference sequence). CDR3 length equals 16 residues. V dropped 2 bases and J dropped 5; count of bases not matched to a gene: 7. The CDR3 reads CAWSTNWDRDNSPLHF. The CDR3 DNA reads TGTGCCTGGAGTACAAACTGGGACAGGGATAATTCACCCCTCCACTTT.

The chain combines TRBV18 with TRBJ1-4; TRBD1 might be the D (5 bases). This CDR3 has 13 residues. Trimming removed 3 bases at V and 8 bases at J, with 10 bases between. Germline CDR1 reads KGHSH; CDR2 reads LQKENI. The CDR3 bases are TGTGCCAGCTCACCCGGGAGGGGCGAAAAACTGTTTTTT. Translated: CASSPGRGEKLFF.

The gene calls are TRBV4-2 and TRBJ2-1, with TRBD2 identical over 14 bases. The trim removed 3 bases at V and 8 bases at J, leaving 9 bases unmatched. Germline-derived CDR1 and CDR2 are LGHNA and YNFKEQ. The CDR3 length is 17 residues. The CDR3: CASSQPAGTSGRHEQFF. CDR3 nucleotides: TGTGCCAGCAGCCAGCCCGCCGGGACTAGCGGGAGACATGAGCAGTTCTTC.

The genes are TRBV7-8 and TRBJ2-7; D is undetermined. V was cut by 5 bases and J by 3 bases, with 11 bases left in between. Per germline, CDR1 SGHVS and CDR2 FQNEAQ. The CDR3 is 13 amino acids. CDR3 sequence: CASSRSTNYEQYF. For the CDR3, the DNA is TGTGCCAGCAGCCGTTCAACTAACTACGAGCAGTACTTC. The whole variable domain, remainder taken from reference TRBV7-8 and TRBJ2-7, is GAGVSQSPRYKVAKRGQDVALRCDPISGHVSLFWYQQALGQGPEFLTYFQNEAQLDKSGLPSDRFFAERPEGSVSTLKIQRTQQEDSAVYLCASSRSTNYEQYFGPGTRLTVT.